This T cell receptor beta chain was sequenced during a study of blood T cells in healthy people across ages. Together with a sample-barcoded 5' primer, a J-beta primer mix was included in a second PCR lasting roughly 6 to 12 cycles. Any given sample supplied a minimum of 2.5 million CDR3-containing paired-end reads. TCRdb fed the 5' RACE reads into MiXCR, producing one record per CDR3 protein. Of more than 500,000 distinct CDR3 sequences in the sample, about 25% are singletons; the top ten hold less than 20%. This clonotype has a handful of counts. V gave up 4 bases and J gave up 0 bases; unmatched junction bases: 4. Germline V gene sequence: CDR1 SGHRS, CDR2 YFSETQ. CDR3 length equals 15 residues.

This sequence was found in a woman in her seventies in good health. Sequencing was performed on blood. This chain links TRBV5-1 with TRBJ1-1; 9 bases fit TRBD1. This CDR3 reads CASSIRQGVNTEAFF. The CDR3, as DNA: TGCGCCAGCAGCATCCGACAGGGGGTGAACACTGAAGCTTTCTTT.